These 16 T cell receptor beta chains came from one sample sequenced in a study of T cell responses to AZD1222 COVID-19 vaccine. The assay was immunoSEQ multiplex PCR, and TCRdb's table has in-frame clones only and misses some. The sample yields 140,000 or so clones, about 91% seen once. The source material was peripheral blood, sampled on day 0 of AZD1222 vaccination. These receptors were obtained from an adult in good health.

V is TRBV18 and J is TRBJ1-1; D gene ambiguous. The CDR3 has 13 amino acids. The germline V and J ends were trimmed by 3 bases and 7 bases, with 12 bases remaining between them. Germline values: CDR1 KGHSH, CDR2 LQKENI. CDR3 coding DNA: TGTGCCAGCTCACCGGGCAGGAATAATGAAGCTTTCTTT. It codes for CASSPGRNNEAFF.

This chain joins TRBV5-6 and TRBJ2-7, with 11 bases that match TRBD2. Germline V gene lookup returns CDR1 SGHDT and CDR2 YYEEEE. Losses at the gene ends were 5 bases for V and 3 bases for J; bases not matched to a gene: 10. The length of the CDR3 is 16 residues. The CDR3 spells CASSPTPGLADYEQYF. The CDR3 DNA reads as TGTGCCAGCAGTCCAACCCCGGGACTAGCGGACTACGAGCAGTACTTC.

This clone was picked up a small number of times. CDR3 loop: CASSHRTSGSFNEQFF. In nucleotides, the CDR3 is TGCGCCAGCAGCCATAGAACTAGCGGGAGTTTCAATGAGCAGTTCTTC. V is TRBV4-1 and J is TRBJ2-1; 11 bases fit TRBD2. CDR3 length equals 16 residues. Germline assignment: CDR1 MGHRA and CDR2 YSYEKL. V was clipped by 3 bases and J by 6 bases; unmatched bases: 7.

This clone was seen more than once but under ten times. The CDR3 protein is CASLREAYEQYF. The CDR3, as DNA: TGTGCCAGTCTTCGGGAGGCCTACGAGCAGTACTTC. This chain links TRBV19 with TRBJ2-7; 7 bases align to TRBD2. CDR3 length: 12 residues. The V and J ends lost 8 bases and 2 bases, in that order; junction bases with no gene match: 3. Germline assignment: CDR1 LNHDA and CDR2 SQIVND (reference sequence).

The chain employs TRBV6-5 and TRBJ2-3; D may be TRBD1 (6 bases). CDR3 length equals 16 residues. Trimming cost V 0 bases and J 1 base, with 11 bases left between them. Germline loops: CDR1 MNHEY, CDR2 SVGAGI. The CDR3 sequence: CASSYSGTLGTDTQYF. The CDR3 DNA sequence: TGTGCCAGCAGTTACTCAGGGACACTCGGCACAGATACGCAGTATTTT.

The chain recombines TRBV15 with TRBJ2-7, with D perhaps matching TRBD1 (6 bases). The V gene lost 1 base and the J gene lost 4 bases, with 14 bases spanning the gap. This CDR3 contains 15 residues. CDR1 LNHNV and CDR2 YYDKDF come from the germline V gene (reference sequence). CDR3 in amino acids: CATSRVGGSGYEQYF. Written as DNA, the CDR3 is TGTGCCACCAGCAGAGTAGGGGGTTCGGGGTACGAGCAGTACTTC. The complete variable domain, with remaining parts taken from reference TRBV15 and TRBJ2-7, reads DAMVIQNPRYQVTQFGKPVTLSCSQTLNHNVMYWYQQKSSQAPKLLFHYYDKDFNNEADTPDNFQSRRPNTSFCFLDIRSPGLGDTAMYLCATSRVGGSGYEQYFGPGTRLTVT.

The chain combines TRBV28 with TRBJ1-1, with a tentative D call TRBD1 (6 bases). CDR3 size: 14 residues. Germline V CDR1 and CDR2: MDHEN, SYDVKM. V gave up 5 bases and J gave up 4 bases, with 14 bases separating them. CDR3 residues: CASSPRGAFTEAFF. CDR3 nucleotide sequence: TGTGCCAGCAGTCCGAGGGGGGCATTCACTGAAGCTTTCTTT.

The rearrangement joins TRBV7-2 to TRBJ2-7; the match to TRBD2 covers 8 bases. Trimming cost V 4 bases and J 2 bases; bases outside gene matches: 19. The CDR3 extends over 19 amino acids. Per the germline V gene, CDR1 is SGHTA and CDR2 is FQGNSA. The CDR3 here is CASSSVRSKKTSGTYEQYF. CDR3 nucleotides: TGTGCCAGCAGCTCCGTAAGGTCCAAAAAAACTAGCGGAACCTACGAGCAGTACTTC.

The rearrangement uses TRBV5-1 and TRBJ2-7; TRBD2 aligns across 14 bases. The trim removed 3 bases at V and 5 bases at J, leaving 7 bases unmatched. Germline lookup yields CDR1 SGHRS and CDR2 YFSETQ. The CDR3 is made up of 16 amino acids. The CDR3 DNA is TGCGCCAGCAGCTCGGGACTAGCGGGAGTTAAGAACGAGCAGTACTTC. Its translation: CASSSGLAGVKNEQYF.

The chain is built from TRBV11-3 and TRBJ1-1; D gene ambiguous. V lost 5 bases to trimming and J lost 6 bases, with 10 bases between them. Germline-derived CDR1 and CDR2 are SGHNT and YENEEA. The CDR3 runs 12 residues. The chain's CDR3 is CASSGRGSEAFF. CDR3 DNA sequence: TGTGCCAGCAGCGGCAGAGGTTCTGAAGCTTTCTTT.

The V gene is TRBV5-1, the J gene TRBJ1-1; a possible D gene is TRBD1 (6 bases). V lost 4 bases and J lost 1, with 8 bases in between. The CDR3 has 13 amino acids. Germline-derived CDR1 and CDR2 are SGHRS and YFSETQ. The CDR3 loop is CASSVGGNTEAFF. CDR3 in DNA: TGCGCCAGCAGCGTAGGGGGGAACACTGAAGCTTTCTTT.

The chain couples TRBV30 to TRBJ2-2; 8 bases are shared with TRBD1. Germline CDR1 and CDR2: GTSNPN and SVGIG (reference sequence). V lost 1 base to trimming and J lost 6 bases; unmatched junction nucleotides: 13. CDR3 length: 17 residues. The CDR3 DNA is TGTGCCTGGAGTGGTAGAGGGGCCAGGGGGCCTGCCGGGGAGCTGTTTTTT. This gives the protein CAWSGRGARGPAGELFF. Filled out from reference TRBV30 and TRBJ2-2, the complete variable domain reads SQTIHQWPATLVQPVGSPLSLECTVEGTSNPNLYWYRQAAGRGLQLLFYSVGIGQISSEVPQNLSASRPQDRQFILSSKKLLLSDSGFYLCAWSGRGARGPAGELFFGEGSRLTVL.

The chain couples TRBV7-2 to TRBJ2-3; TRBD2 aligns across 13 bases. J lost 5 bases, V lost 4 bases, and 9 bases had no gene match. The length of the CDR3 is 17 residues. CDR1 SGHTA and CDR2 FQGNSA come from the germline V gene. This chain's CDR3 is CASSYWTSGSGKDTQYF. Here the CDR3 DNA reads TGTGCCAGCAGCTACTGGACTAGCGGGAGTGGAAAAGATACGCAGTATTTT. Variable domain in full (rest from reference TRBV7-2 and TRBJ2-3): GAGVSQSPSNKVTEKGKDVELRCDPISGHTALYWYRQSLGQGLEFLIYFQGNSAPDKSGLPSDRFSAERTGGSVSTLTIQRTQQEDSAVYLCASSYWTSGSGKDTQYFGPGTRLTVL.

This clone was seen only once. The gene calls are TRBV30 and TRBJ1-6; D is unclear. Germline lookup yields CDR1 GTSNPN and CDR2 SVGIG (reference sequence). This CDR3 contains 15 residues. The V and J ends lost 3 bases and 7 bases respectively, with 16 bases between them. The CDR3 DNA follows: TGTGCCTGGAGGTTTGAGGATCCTTCAAATTCACCCCTCCACTTT. This sequence encodes CAWRFEDPSNSPLHF.

V usage is TRBV30 and J usage is TRBJ1-2; TRBD1 aligns across 9 bases. The CDR3 extends over 13 amino acids. After removal of 2 bases from V and 6 bases from J, the junction contained 4 bases not matched to a gene. CDR1 is GTSNPN, CDR2 SVGIG, per germline (reference sequence). CDR3 sequence reads: CAWSLGQGNGYTF. As DNA, the CDR3 is TGTGCCTGGAGTCTCGGACAGGGGAATGGCTACACCTTC. The full variable domain, rest sourced from reference TRBV30 and TRBJ1-2, is SQTIHQWPATLVQPVGSPLSLECTVEGTSNPNLYWYRQAAGRGLQLLFYSVGIGQISSEVPQNLSASRPQDRQFILSSKKLLLSDSGFYLCAWSLGQGNGYTFGSGTRLTVV.

V usage is TRBV27 and J usage is TRBJ1-2; D gene ambiguous. V shed 5 bases and J shed 8 bases, with 15 bases lying between them. CDR3 length equals 13 residues. CDR1 MNHEY and CDR2 SMNVEV come from the germline V gene (reference sequence). CDR3 in DNA: TGTGCCAGCAGTAGAACGGACGGTAGGGGCTACACCTTC. Its translation: CASSRTDGRGYTF.